This T cell receptor beta chain emerged from a study of blood T cell repertoires in COVID-19. Study overall: The origin of the acute and convalescent COVID-19 samples was the United States, Italy and Spain. The cDNA or gDNA used as material had been derived from T cells, B-cell-depleted T cells, or PBMCs.

Under the authors' procedure: Using reference gene primer amplification, nucleated cell counts were estimated. Sequencing was performed with immunoSEQ multiplex PCR; in TCRdb, only in-frame clones are kept and a portion is missing. Clonal size and the V and J genes are those of that table, whereas D and trimming came from the DNA. The profile shows about 270,000 clones, 85% of them singletons. Researchers sorted participants into cohorts using their self-reported clinical history. The CDR3 runs 16 residues. V lost 0 bases, J lost 0 bases, and 9 bases lay in between. CDR1 is KGHSY and CDR2 is FQNENV in the germline V gene.

The J gene is TRBJ2-1, the V gene TRBV16; TRBD1 is a possible D gene (6 bases). The clonotype comes from a woman between 50 and 59 years old with acute COVID-19. The material sequenced was PBMCs or T cells enriched from blood (not recorded which). The CDR3 protein is CASSQSEGGSYNEQFF. CDR3 nucleotide sequence: TGTGCCAGCAGCCAATCGGAAGGGGGCTCCTACAATGAGCAGTTCTTC. Based on the CDR3 plus reference TRBV16 and TRBJ2-1, the full variable domain is GEEVAQTPKHLVRGEGQKAKLYCAPIKGHSYVFWYQQVLKNEFKFLISFQNENVFDETGMPKERFSAKCLPNSPCSLEIQATKLEDSAVYFCASSQSEGGSYNEQFFGPGTRLTVL.